This T cell receptor beta chain stems from a study of CD8 T cells in Susac syndrome. The CDR3 runs to 10 residues. V gave up 2 bases and J gave up 6 bases, with 4 bases separating them. Germline assignment: CDR1 DFQATT and CDR2 SNEGSKA (reference sequence). Control patients had untreated stable or active relapsing-remitting multiple sclerosis by revised McDonald criteria. It was negative isolation that provided the CD8+ and CD4+ T cells, whereas TEMRA cells were enriched by FACS. Worth noting for this clonotype: The antigen remains undetermined.

When the RNA was reverse transcribed, random hexamers were used with an input of roughly 0.45 to 1 ug. The immunoSEQ assay covered 54 Vbeta and 13 Jbeta segments for CDR3. TCRdb recomputed calls from the immunoSEQ multiplex PCR reads with MiXCR, one row per CDR3 protein. The table has around 130,000 distinct CDR3 sequences, roughly 96% seen once. Findings and caveats of the study: The study conceded that its TCR sequencing and HLA analysis involved relatively few individuals.

The material sequenced was CD4+ T cells from PBMCs. The clonotype originates from a human donor with multiple sclerosis. This chain links TRBV20-1 with TRBJ1-1; D gene unclear. CDR3 protein: CSARRSEAFF. For the CDR3, the DNA is TGCAGTGCTAGACGGTCTGAAGCTTTCTTT.